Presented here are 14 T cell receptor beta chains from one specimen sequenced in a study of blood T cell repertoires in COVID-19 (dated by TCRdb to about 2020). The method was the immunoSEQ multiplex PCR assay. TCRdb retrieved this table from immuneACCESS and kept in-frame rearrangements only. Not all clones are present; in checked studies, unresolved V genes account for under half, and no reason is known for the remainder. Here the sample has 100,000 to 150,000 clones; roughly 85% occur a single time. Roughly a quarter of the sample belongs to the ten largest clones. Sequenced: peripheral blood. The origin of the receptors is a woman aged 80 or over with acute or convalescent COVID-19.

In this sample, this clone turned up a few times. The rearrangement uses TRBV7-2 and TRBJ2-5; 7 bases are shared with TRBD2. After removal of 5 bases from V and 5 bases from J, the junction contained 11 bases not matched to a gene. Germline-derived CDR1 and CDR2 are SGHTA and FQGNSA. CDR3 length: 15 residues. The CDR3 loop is CASSPGGGGMETQYF. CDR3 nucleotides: TGTGCCAGCAGCCCAGGTGGGGGGGGAATGGAGACCCAGTACTTC.

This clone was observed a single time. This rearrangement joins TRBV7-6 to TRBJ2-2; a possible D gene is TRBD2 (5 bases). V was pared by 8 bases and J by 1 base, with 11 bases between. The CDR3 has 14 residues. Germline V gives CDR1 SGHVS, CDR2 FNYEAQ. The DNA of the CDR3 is TGTGCCAGCCAGCGCGGGCTGAACACCGGGGAGCTGTTTTTT. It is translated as CASQRGLNTGELFF.

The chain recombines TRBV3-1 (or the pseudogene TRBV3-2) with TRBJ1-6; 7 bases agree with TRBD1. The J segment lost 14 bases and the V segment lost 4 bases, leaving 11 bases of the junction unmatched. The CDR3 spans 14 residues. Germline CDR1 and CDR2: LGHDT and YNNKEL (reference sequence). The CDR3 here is CASSPGQGVSTLHF. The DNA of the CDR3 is TGTGCCAGCAGCCCGGGGCAGGGGGTTTCGACCCTCCACTTT.

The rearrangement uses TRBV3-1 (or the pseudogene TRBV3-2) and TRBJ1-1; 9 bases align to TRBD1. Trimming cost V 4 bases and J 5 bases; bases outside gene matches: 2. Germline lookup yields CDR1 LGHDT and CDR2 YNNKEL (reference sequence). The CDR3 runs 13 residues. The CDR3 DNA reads TGTGCCAGCAGCCGACAGGGGGGTACTGAAGCTTTCTTT. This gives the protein CASSRQGGTEAFF.

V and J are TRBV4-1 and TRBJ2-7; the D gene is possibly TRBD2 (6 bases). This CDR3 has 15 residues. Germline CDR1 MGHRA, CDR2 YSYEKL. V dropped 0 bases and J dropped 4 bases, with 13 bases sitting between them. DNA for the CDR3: TGCGCCAGCAGCCAAGAGGCGGGGCCGGGATACGAGCAGTACTTC. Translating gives CASSQEAGPGYEQYF.

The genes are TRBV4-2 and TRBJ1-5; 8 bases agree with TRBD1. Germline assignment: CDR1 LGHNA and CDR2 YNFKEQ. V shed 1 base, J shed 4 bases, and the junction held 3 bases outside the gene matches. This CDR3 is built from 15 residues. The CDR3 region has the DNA TGTGCCAGCAGCCAAGCAGACAGGGGTAATCAGCCCCAGCATTTT. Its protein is CASSQADRGNQPQHF.

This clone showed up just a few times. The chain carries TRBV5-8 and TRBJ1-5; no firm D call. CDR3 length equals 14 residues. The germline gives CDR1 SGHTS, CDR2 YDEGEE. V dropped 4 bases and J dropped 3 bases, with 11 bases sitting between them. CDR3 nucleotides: TGTGCCAGCAGCGGCCCCAGGAACAATCAGCCCCAGCATTTT. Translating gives CASSGPRNNQPQHF.

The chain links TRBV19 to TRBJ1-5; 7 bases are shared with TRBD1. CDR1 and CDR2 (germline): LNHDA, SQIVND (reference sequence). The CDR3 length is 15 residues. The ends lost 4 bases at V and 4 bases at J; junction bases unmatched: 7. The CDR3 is CASSKEGAANQPQHF. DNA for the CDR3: TGTGCCAGTAGTAAGGAGGGGGCGGCTAATCAGCCCCAGCATTTT.

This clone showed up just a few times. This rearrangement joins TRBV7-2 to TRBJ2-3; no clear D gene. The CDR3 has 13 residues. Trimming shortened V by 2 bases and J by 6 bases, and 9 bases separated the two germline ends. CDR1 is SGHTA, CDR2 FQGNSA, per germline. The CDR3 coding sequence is TGTGCCAGCAGCTTAAAAAGAGGCGATACGCAGTATTTT. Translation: CASSLKRGDTQYF.

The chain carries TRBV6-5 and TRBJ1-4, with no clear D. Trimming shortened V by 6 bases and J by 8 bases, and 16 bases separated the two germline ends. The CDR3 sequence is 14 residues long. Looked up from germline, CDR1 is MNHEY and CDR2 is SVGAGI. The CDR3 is CASSPSWAAEKLFF. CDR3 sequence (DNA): TGTGCCAGCAGCCCGTCATGGGCTGCGGAAAAACTGTTTTTT.

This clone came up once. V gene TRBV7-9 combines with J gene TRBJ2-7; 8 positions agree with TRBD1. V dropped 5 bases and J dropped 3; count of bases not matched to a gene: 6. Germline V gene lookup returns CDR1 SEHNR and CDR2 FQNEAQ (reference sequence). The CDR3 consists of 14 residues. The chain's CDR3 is CASSHRDRNYEQYF. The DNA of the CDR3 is TGTGCCAGCAGCCACCGGGACAGGAACTACGAGCAGTACTTC.

CDR3 DNA sequence: TGCAGTGCCAGTACAGGGGACGATGAGCAGTTCTTC. This codes for CSASTGDDEQFF. The J gene is TRBJ2-1, the V gene TRBV20-1, with 7 bases lining up with TRBD1. Germline lookup yields CDR1 DFQATT and CDR2 SNEGSKA (reference sequence). The CDR3 is 12 residues long. Germline trimming cut 6 bases from V and 8 bases from J; bases unmatched to any gene: 7.

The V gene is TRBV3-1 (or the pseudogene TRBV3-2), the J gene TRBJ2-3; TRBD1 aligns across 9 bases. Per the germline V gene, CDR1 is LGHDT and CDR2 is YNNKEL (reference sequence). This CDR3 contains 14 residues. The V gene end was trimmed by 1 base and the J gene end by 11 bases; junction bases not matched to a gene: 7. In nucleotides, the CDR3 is TGTGCCAGCAGCCAAGTTAGGGGACAGGGTAAGCAGTATTTT. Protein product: CASSQVRGQGKQYF.

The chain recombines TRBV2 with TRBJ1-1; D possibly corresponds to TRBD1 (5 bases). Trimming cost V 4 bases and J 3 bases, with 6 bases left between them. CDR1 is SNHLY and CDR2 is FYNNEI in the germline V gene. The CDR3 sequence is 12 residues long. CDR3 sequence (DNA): TGTGCCAGCAGTGGGGGCTACACTGAAGCTTTCTTT. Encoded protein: CASSGGYTEAFF.